What follows describes a single TCR beta chain. Its specificity is not known. Germline V lookup: CDR1 SQVTM, CDR2 ANQGSEA. CDR3 length equals 14 residues. Repertoires were generated with immunoSEQ multiplex PCR, while TCRdb's copy carries only in-frame clones and drops some. This table has about 480,000 clones, almost 80% appearing once. The data derive from a study of shared clonotypes between healthy human individuals. The study, taken as a whole, reports: Blood was the sole source, and tissue repertoires probably differ. Measured sharing among donors was expected to vary with sequencing depth.

Donors were healthy HIV-negative adults without recently reported acute infections or vaccinations. Those who donated, Caucasian adults without exception, all lived in Nashville, Tennessee. This TCR was sampled from a woman aged 35 to 49 in good health. Some clones in this sample may be carry-over from other donors' samples. This chain joins TRBV29-1 and TRBJ2-6; the D gene is possibly TRBD2 (5 bases). The sample was PBMCs. The CDR3 DNA is TGCGGGAGTTACAGTGGCCCTGGGGCCAACGTCCTGACTTTC. This gives the protein CGSYSGPGANVLTF.